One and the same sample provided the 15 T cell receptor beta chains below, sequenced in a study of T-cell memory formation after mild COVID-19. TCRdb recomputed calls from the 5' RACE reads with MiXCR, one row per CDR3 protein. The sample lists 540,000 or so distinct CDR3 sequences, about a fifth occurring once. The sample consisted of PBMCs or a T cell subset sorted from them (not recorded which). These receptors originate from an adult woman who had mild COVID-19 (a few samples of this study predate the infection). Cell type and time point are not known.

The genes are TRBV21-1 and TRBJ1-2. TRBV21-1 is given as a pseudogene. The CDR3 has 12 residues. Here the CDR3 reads CASTGGGYGYTF. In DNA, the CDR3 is TGTGCCAGCACCGGGGGAGGCTATGGCTACACCTTC.

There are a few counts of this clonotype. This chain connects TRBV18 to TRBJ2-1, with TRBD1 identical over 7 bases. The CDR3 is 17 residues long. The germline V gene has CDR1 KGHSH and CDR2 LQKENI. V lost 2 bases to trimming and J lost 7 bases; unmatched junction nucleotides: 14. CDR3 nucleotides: TGTGCCAGCTCACCAGCTTTAATGAGGGGGCGCGGGAATGAGCAGTTCTTC. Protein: CASSPALMRGRGNEQFF.

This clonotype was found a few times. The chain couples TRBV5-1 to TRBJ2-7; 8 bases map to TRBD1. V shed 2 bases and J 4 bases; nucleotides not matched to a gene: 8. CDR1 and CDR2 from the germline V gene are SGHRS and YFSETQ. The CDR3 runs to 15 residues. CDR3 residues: CASSFGDRGMYEQYF. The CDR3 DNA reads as TGCGCCAGCAGCTTCGGCGACAGGGGAATGTACGAGCAGTACTTC.

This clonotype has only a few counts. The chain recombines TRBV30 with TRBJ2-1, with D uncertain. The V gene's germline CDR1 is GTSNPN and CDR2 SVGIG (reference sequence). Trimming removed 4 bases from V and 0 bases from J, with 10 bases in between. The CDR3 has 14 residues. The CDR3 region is CAWNYESSYNEQFF. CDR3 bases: TGTGCCTGGAACTATGAGAGCTCCTACAATGAGCAGTTCTTC.

Written as DNA, the CDR3 is TGTGCCAGCAGTAGGGACTTATACAATGAGCAGTTCTTC. Its protein is CASSRDLYNEQFF. The chain has TRBV27 and TRBJ2-1, with a tentative D call TRBD2 (6 bases). This CDR3 comprises 13 residues. The germline gives CDR1 MNHEY, CDR2 SMNVEV (reference sequence). The V end was cut by 5 bases, the J end by 4 bases, with 9 bases between.

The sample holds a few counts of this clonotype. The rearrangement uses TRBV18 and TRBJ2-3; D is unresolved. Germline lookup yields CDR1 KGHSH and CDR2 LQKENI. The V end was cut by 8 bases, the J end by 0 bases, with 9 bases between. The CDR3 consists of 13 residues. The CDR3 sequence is CASRLSSTDTQYF. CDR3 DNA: TGTGCCAGCCGCCTATCAAGCACAGATACGCAGTATTTT.

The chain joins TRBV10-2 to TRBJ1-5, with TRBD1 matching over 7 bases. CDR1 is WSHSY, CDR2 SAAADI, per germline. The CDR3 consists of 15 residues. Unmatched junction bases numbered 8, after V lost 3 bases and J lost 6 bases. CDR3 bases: TGCGCCAGCAGTGATGCACAGGGGATGGGTCAGCCCCAGCATTTT. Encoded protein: CASSDAQGMGQPQHF.

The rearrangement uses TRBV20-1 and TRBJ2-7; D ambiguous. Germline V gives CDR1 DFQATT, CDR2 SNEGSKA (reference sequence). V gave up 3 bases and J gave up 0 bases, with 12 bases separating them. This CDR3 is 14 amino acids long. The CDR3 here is CSASVQASSYEQYF. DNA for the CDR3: TGCAGTGCTAGTGTCCAGGCGAGCTCCTACGAGCAGTACTTC.

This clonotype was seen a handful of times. This CDR3 reads CASSHPANTEAFF. The CDR3 DNA is TGTGCCAGCAGCCACCCAGCGAACACTGAAGCTTTCTTT. J is TRBJ1-1 and V is TRBV7-9; D gene unclear. The CDR3 totals 13 residues. V lost 5 bases, J lost 1 base, and 8 bases lay in between. Per germline, CDR1 SEHNR and CDR2 FQNEAQ (reference sequence).

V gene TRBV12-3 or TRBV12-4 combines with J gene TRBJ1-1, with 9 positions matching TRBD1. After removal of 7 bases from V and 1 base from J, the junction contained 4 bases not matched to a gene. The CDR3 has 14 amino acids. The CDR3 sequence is CASTRTGANTEAFF. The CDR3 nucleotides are TGTGCCAGCACCCGGACAGGGGCGAACACTGAAGCTTTCTTT.

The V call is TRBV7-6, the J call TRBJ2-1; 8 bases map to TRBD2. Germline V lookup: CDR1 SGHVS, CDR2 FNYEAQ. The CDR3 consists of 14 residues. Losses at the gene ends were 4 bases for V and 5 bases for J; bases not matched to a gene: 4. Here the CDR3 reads CASSSRTSNNEQFF. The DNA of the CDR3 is TGTGCCAGCAGCTCCCGGACTAGCAACAATGAGCAGTTCTTC.

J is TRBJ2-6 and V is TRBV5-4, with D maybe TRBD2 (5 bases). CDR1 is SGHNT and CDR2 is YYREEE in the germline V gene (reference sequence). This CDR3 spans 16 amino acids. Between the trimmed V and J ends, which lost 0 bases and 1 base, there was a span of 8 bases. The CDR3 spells CASSLGTGSGANVLTF. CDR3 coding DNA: TGTGCCAGCAGCTTGGGGACTGGGTCTGGGGCCAACGTCCTGACTTTC.

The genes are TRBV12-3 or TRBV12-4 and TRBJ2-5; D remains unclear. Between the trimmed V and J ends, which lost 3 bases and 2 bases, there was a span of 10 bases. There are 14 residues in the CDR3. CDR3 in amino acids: CASSFRPDQETQYF. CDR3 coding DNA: TGTGCCAGCAGTTTCCGCCCGGATCAAGAGACCCAGTACTTC.

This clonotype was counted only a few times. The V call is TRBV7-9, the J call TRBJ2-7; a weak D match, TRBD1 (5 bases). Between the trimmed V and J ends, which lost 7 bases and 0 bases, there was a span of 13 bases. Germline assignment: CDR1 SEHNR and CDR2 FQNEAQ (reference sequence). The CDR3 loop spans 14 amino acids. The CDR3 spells CASMGGARSYEQYF. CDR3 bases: TGTGCCAGCATGGGTGGGGCTCGCTCCTACGAGCAGTACTTC. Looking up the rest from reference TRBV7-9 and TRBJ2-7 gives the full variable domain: DTGVSQNPRHKITKRGQNVTFRCDPISEHNRLYWYRQTLGQGPEFLTYFQNEAQLEKSRLLSDRFSAERPKGSFSTLEIQRTEQGDSAMYLCASMGGARSYEQYFGPGTRLTVT.

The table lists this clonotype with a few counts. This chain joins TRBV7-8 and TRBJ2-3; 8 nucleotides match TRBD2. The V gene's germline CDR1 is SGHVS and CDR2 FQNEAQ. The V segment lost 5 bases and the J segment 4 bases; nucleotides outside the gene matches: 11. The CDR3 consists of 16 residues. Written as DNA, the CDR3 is TGTGCCAGCAGCCTATCCTCTGCGGGGGGTTCAGATACGCAGTATTTT. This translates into CASSLSSAGGSDTQYF.